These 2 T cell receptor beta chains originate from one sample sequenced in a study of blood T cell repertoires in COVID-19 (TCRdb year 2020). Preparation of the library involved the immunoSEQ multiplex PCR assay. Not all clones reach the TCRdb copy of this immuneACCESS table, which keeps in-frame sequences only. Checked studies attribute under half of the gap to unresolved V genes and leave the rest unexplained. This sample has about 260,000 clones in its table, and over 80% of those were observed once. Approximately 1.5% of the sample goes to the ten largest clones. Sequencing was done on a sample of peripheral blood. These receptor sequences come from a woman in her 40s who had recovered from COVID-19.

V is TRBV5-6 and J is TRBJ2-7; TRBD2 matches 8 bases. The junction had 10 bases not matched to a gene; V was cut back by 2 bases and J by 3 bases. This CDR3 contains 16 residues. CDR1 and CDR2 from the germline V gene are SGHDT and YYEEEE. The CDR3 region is CASSFGTGTSLYEQYF. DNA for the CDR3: TGTGCCAGCAGCTTCGGAACCGGGACTAGTCTCTACGAGCAGTACTTC. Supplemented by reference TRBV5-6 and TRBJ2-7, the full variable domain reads DAGVTQSPTHLIKTRGQQVTLRCSPKSGHDTVSWYQQALGQGPQFIFQYYEEEERQRGNFPDRFSGHQFPNYSSELNVNALLLGDSALYLCASSFGTGTSLYEQYFGPGTRLTVT.

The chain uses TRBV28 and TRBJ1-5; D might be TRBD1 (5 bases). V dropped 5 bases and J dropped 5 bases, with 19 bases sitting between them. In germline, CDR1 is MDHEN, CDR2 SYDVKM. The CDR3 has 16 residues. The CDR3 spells CASSNREGRAYQPQHF. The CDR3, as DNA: TGTGCCAGCAGTAACCGGGAGGGCAGGGCCTATCAGCCCCAGCATTTT.